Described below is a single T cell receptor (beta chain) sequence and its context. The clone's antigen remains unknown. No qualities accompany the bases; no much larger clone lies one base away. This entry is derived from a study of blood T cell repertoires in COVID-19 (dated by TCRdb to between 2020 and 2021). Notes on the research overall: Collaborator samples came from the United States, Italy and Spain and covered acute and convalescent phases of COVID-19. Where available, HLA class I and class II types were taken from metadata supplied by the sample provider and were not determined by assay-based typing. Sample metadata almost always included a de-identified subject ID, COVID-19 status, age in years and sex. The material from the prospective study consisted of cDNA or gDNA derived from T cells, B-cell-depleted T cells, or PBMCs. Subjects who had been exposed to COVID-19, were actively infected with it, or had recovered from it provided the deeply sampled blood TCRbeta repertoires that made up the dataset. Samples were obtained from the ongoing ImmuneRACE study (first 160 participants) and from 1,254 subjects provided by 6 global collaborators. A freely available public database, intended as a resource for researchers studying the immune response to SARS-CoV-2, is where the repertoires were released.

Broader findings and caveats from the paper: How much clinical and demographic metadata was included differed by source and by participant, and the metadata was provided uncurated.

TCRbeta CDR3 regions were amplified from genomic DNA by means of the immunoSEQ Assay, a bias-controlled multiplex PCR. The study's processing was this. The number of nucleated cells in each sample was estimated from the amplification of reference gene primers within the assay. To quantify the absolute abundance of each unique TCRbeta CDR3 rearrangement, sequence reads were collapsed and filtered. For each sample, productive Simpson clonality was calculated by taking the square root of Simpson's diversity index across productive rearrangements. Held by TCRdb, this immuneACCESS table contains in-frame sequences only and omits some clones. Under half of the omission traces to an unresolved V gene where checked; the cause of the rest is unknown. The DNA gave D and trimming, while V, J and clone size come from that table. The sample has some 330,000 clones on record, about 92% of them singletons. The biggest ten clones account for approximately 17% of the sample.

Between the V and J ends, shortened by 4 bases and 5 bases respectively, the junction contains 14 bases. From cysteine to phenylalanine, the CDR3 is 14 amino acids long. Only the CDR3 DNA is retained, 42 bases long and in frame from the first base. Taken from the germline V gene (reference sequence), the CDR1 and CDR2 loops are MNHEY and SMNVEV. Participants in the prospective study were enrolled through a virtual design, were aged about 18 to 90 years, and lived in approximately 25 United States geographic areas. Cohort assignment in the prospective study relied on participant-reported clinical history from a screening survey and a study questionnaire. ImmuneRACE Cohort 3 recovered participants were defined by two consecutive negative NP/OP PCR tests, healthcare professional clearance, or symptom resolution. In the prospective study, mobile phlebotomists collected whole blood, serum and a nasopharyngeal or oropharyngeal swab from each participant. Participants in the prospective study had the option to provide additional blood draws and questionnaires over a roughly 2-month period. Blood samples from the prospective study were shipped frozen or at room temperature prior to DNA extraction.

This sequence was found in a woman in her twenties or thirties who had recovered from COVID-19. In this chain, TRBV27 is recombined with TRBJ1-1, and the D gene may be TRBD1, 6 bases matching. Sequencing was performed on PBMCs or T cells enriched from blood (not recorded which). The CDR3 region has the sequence CASSWGGRRTEAFF. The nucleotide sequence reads TGTGCCAGCAGTTGGGGGGGGCGGAGAACTGAAGCTTTCTTT.